The 19 T cell receptor beta chains below come from one sample, sequenced in a study of technical replicates of blood from a few donors. Here immunoSEQ multiplex PCR was the method, and the copy in TCRdb shows in-frame clones only, minus some. The sample records 72,000 or so clones, around 92% being singletons. Sequencing was carried out using T cells isolated from PBMCs. These receptors originate from a human donor in good health.

V is TRBV10-3 and J is TRBJ1-5, with D maybe TRBD1 (5 bases). The CDR3 contains 13 residues. Germline assignment: CDR1 ENHRY and CDR2 SYGVKD. Deletions cut 6 bases from V and 2 bases from J, with 8 bases between. The CDR3 DNA reads as TGTGCCATCAGCCCGGGGGGCAATCAGCCCCAGCATTTT. It specifies CAISPGGNQPQHF.

The table lists this clone with a count of one. The chain carries TRBV6-5 and TRBJ2-7, with 10 bases lining up with TRBD1. The trim removed 5 bases at V and 2 bases at J, leaving 6 bases unmatched. CDR3 size: 15 residues. From germline, CDR1 is MNHEY and CDR2 SVGAGI. In nucleotides, the CDR3 is TGTGCCAGCAGTATTACCGGGACAGGGGCCTACGAGCAGTACTTC. Translation: CASSITGTGAYEQYF.

The chain is built from TRBV7-2 and TRBJ1-2, with 8 positions matching TRBD1. The length of the CDR3 is 14 residues. CDR1 is SGHTA, CDR2 FQGNSA, per germline. V was clipped by 5 bases and J by 8 bases; unmatched bases: 10. The CDR3 reads CASSVTQGAWGYTF. Written as DNA, the CDR3 is TGTGCCAGCAGCGTCACTCAGGGGGCTTGGGGCTACACCTTC. The full variable domain, completed using reference TRBV7-2 and TRBJ1-2, is GAGVSQSPSNKVTEKGKDVELRCDPISGHTALYWYRQSLGQGLEFLIYFQGNSAPDKSGLPSDRFSAERTGGSVSTLTIQRTQQEDSAVYLCASSVTQGAWGYTFGSGTRLTVV.

Here the CDR3 DNA reads TGTGCCAGCAGTTTAAGACTAGCGGGAGGGCCCTACGAGCAGTACTTC. Its protein product is CASSLRLAGGPYEQYF. V gene TRBV6-5 combines with J gene TRBJ2-7; 14 bases are shared with TRBD2. From germline, CDR1 is MNHEY and CDR2 SVGAGI. J was trimmed by 2 bases and V by 4 bases; bases with no gene match: 4. The CDR3 spans 16 residues.

The chain employs TRBV7-2 and TRBJ1-1; TRBD1 is a possible D gene (5 bases). There are 13 residues in the CDR3. Germline assignment: CDR1 SGHTA and CDR2 FQGNSA. V lost 2 bases and J 2 bases, leaving 6 bases between the germline ends. The CDR3 spells CASSLQGNTEAFF. In nucleotides, the CDR3 is TGTGCCAGCAGCTTACAGGGCAACACTGAAGCTTTCTTT.

V is TRBV4-1 and J is TRBJ1-5; no firm D call. The CDR3 extends over 16 amino acids. V was pared by 1 base and J by 7 bases, with 17 bases between. CDR1 and CDR2 from the germline V gene are MGHRA and YSYEKL. The CDR3 DNA follows: TGCGCCAGCAGCCAAGCGGGTGACTCTCGTACGCAGCCCCAGCATTTT. It codes for CASSQAGDSRTQPQHF.

V gene TRBV6-5 combines with J gene TRBJ2-7, with a possible D match to TRBD1 (6 bases). Germline loops: CDR1 MNHEY, CDR2 SVGAGI. V shed 2 bases and J shed 3 bases, with 14 bases lying between them. There are 15 residues in the CDR3. The CDR3 sequence: CASSYGGDGYYEQYF. CDR3 nucleotides: TGTGCCAGCAGTTACGGGGGCGACGGGTACTACGAGCAGTACTTC.

The genes are TRBV4-2 and TRBJ2-3; D gene uncertain. V was cut by 5 bases and J by 4 bases, with 13 bases left in between. The CDR3 sequence is 14 residues long. CDR1 is LGHNA, CDR2 YNFKEQ, per germline. The CDR3 is CASSLNLRADTQYF. Here the CDR3 DNA reads TGTGCCAGCAGCTTGAATCTCCGCGCAGATACGCAGTATTTT.

This clone was observed a single time. The V call is TRBV6-6, the J call TRBJ2-7; 11 nucleotides match TRBD2. Germline-derived CDR1 and CDR2 are MNHNY and SVGAGI (reference sequence). CDR3 size: 14 residues. The V gene end was trimmed by 7 bases and the J gene end by 7 bases; junction bases not matched to a gene: 9. CDR3 coding DNA: TGTGCCAGCAAAATACTAGCGGGAGTAGGGGAGCAGTACTTC. This sequence encodes CASKILAGVGEQYF.

Written as DNA, the CDR3 is TGTGCCAGCAGCTATTCGTACAACGCAGATACGCAGTATTTT. It specifies CASSYSYNADTQYF. V gene TRBV7-6 combines with J gene TRBJ2-3, with D unresolved. Germline values: CDR1 SGHVS, CDR2 FNYEAQ. The length of the CDR3 is 14 residues. V lost 4 bases, J lost 4 bases, and 12 bases lay in between.

This clone occurred once. The chain couples TRBV9 to TRBJ1-5; D might be TRBD1 (5 bases). The CDR3 runs to 15 residues. CDR1 and CDR2 (germline): SGDLS, YYNGEE. The V end was cut by 2 bases, the J end by 0 bases, with 9 bases between. The CDR3 DNA follows: TGTGCCAGCAGCGTTTCAGGGCATAGCAATCAGCCCCAGCATTTT. It specifies CASSVSGHSNQPQHF.

CDR3 nucleotides: TGTGCCAGCAGCTTAGGTAGGGGTGAGCAGTTCTTC. It encodes CASSLGRGEQFF. The rearrangement links TRBV7-2 to TRBJ2-1; perhaps TRBD1 as D (5 bases). Trimming pared 1 base from V and 9 bases from J, leaving 7 bases between. The V gene's germline CDR1 is SGHTA and CDR2 FQGNSA. This CDR3 region has 12 residues.

The chain couples TRBV7-6 to TRBJ1-5; TRBD1 is a possible D gene (6 bases). This CDR3 has 17 amino acids. Trimming took 1 base from V and 0 from J, leaving 13 bases between them. From germline, CDR1 is SGHVS and CDR2 FNYEAQ. CDR3 in DNA: TGTGCCAGCAGCTTAGGAACCAGGGGTACTAGCAATCAGCCCCAGCATTTT. Amino acids: CASSLGTRGTSNQPQHF.

This clone was seen a single time. J is TRBJ2-7 and V is TRBV6-4; possibly TRBD1 for D (7 bases). The CDR3 runs 16 residues. Per germline, CDR1 MRHNA and CDR2 SNTAGT. V shed 2 bases and J shed 4 bases, with 18 bases lying between them. The DNA for the CDR3 is TGTGCCAGCAGTGACGCGGAGGGACAGAGAGGGTACGAGCAGTACTTC. As protein: CASSDAEGQRGYEQYF.

This clone has only a few counts. This chain joins TRBV7-7 and TRBJ2-2, with D maybe TRBD2 (6 bases). The CDR3 extends over 14 amino acids. V shed 5 bases and J shed 4 bases, with 11 bases lying between them. Per the germline V gene, CDR1 is SSHAT and CDR2 is FNYEAQ (reference sequence). CDR3 nucleotide sequence: TGTGCCAGCAGCCGCCAGGGAGGCACCGGGGAGCTGTTTTTT. Its translation is CASSRQGGTGELFF.

This chain joins TRBV27 and TRBJ2-1, with a tentative D call TRBD2 (6 bases). There are 19 residues in the CDR3. CDR1 and CDR2 from the germline V gene are MNHEY and SMNVEV (reference sequence). V was shortened by 1 base and J by 4 bases, with 23 bases between the two germline ends. For the CDR3, the DNA is TGTGCCAGCAGTTTATATTACCGCGGGGCTTACGGGTTATACAATGAGCAGTTCTTC. It yields the protein CASSLYYRGAYGLYNEQFF.

The rearrangement uses TRBV4-2 and TRBJ2-7, with D possibly TRBD1 on 6 matching bases. V dropped 4 bases and J dropped 1 base, with 11 bases sitting between them. Germline V gene data show CDR1 as LGHNA and CDR2 as YNFKEQ. The CDR3 covers 14 residues. The CDR3, as DNA: TGTGCCAGCAGCCGGTACACAGGGTCCTACGAGCAGTACTTC. Its protein product is CASSRYTGSYEQYF.

This sequence joins TRBV6-1 and TRBJ2-1; possibly TRBD2 for D (6 bases). There are 15 residues in the CDR3. Trimming pared 2 bases from V and 6 bases from J, leaving 14 bases between. In germline, CDR1 is MNHNS, CDR2 SASEGT. The CDR3 sequence: CASSERGSQLNEQFF. CDR3 coding DNA: TGTGCCAGCAGTGAACGGGGGTCCCAACTCAATGAGCAGTTCTTC.

V and J are TRBV30 and TRBJ2-2; TRBD1 matches at 9 bases. Trimming removed 0 bases from V and 0 bases from J; junction bases left unmatched: 17. The CDR3 consists of 21 residues. Germline V lookup: CDR1 GTSNPN, CDR2 SVGIG (reference sequence). DNA of the CDR3: TGTGCCTGGAGTGTACTGGACAGGGGACCTAGCGGCTACCCGAACACCGGGGAGCTGTTTTTT. It encodes CAWSVLDRGPSGYPNTGELFF. The full variable domain, its missing parts supplied by reference TRBV30 and TRBJ2-2, is SQTIHQWPATLVQPVGSPLSLECTVEGTSNPNLYWYRQAAGRGLQLLFYSVGIGQISSEVPQNLSASRPQDRQFILSSKKLLLSDSGFYLCAWSVLDRGPSGYPNTGELFFGEGSRLTVL.